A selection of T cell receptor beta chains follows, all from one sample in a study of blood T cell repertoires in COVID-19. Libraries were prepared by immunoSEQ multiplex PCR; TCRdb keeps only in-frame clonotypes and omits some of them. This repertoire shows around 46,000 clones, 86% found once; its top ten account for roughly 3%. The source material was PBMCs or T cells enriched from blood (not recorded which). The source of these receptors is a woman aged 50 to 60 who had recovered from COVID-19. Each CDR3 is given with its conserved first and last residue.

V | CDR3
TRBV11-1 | CASSPGLADGDTQYF
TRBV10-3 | CAIGGAGSPYEQYF
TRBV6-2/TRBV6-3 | CASSYNRVGEQYF
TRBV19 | CASSNRGDGNTIYF
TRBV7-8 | CASSLVRVPMNTEAFF
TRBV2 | CASTVYYEQYF
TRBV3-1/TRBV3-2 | CASSQEIPRTRYF
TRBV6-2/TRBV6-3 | CASSLGLDTDNQPQHF
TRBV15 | CATSSADREWTEAFF
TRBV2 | CASSDGFKETQYF
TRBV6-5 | CASSLSKGGLKAFF
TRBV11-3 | CASSTGGTGGTDTQYF
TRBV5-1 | CASSPAAGVYEQYF
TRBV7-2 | CASSLAGRETQYF
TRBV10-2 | CASSESLGGAQYF
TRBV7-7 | CASSLGWGPTDTQYF
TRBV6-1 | CASSELGVSSYGYTF
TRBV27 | CASSLSWAVTSGGPNNEQFF
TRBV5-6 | CASSLSSAPKNTEAFF
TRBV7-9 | CASSLFLGQGGETQYF
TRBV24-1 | CATSAGQGSSQPQHF
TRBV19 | CASNRGLTGELFF
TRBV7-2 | CASSRVFDSYNEQFF
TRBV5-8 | CASSLLYNSPLHF
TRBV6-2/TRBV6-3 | CASSPGLAGTDTQYF
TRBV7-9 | CASSLGDRDNEKLFF
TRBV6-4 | CASSSVGGPTDTQYF
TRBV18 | CASPPDSDEQYF
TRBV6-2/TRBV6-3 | CASSTLAGGYTDTQYF
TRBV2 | CASSPGQGTYEQYF
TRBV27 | CASSSDRDRNQPQHF
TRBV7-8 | CASSHFAGDQYF
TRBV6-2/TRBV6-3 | CASSYGQTTNEKLFF
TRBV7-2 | CASSFRVSQSRAIPYEQYF
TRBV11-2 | CASSSHRRSMNTEAFF
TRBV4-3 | CASSQEGGGIVVEQYF
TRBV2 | CASSEGLYSGNTIYF
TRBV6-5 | CASSPTISYEQYF
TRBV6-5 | CASRDDRGGYVEAFF
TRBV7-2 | CASSLVGNTYEQYF
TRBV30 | CAWSVSDTQYF
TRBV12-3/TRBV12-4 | CASSSQGNQPQHF
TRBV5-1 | CASRGTGDTEAFF
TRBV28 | CASGNEKLFF
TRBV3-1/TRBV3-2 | CASSQVTGTGYGYTF
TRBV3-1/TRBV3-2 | CASSQVRGSGGYTF
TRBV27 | CASSFLGQGVYGYTF
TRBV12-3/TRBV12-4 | CASSFWNTEAFF
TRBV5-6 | CASSRRGTDRGNQPQHF
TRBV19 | CASSFGTSLSDTQYF
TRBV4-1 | CASSQRDRGDFGTEAFF
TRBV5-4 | CASSLAAQGARSYGYTF
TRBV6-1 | CASSLRLAASYEQYF
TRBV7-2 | CASSLYGQKAFF
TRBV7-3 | CASSQRTENNEQFF
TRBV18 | CASSVSSGYEQYF
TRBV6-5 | CASKLTGMNTGELFF
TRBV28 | CASSLSLSNLKQETQYF